Each of the 31 T cell receptor beta chains below was sequenced from the same sample in a study of blood T cell repertoires in COVID-19. Using immunoSEQ multiplex PCR, the repertoire was profiled, and TCRdb retains in-frame clones only, with some absent. The table has approximately 350,000 clones, around 88% seen once. The specimen was peripheral blood. These receptors were collected from a man aged 25 to 40 with active or convalescent COVID-19.

The genes are TRBV18 and TRBJ2-7; TRBD1 matches at 7 bases. There are 16 residues in the CDR3. The V gene end was trimmed by 3 bases and the J gene end by 0 bases; junction bases not matched to a gene: 8. Germline CDR1 is KGHSH and CDR2 is LQKENI. CDR3 sequence reads: CASSPYRGFSSYEQYF. CDR3 DNA: TGTGCCAGCTCACCCTACAGGGGATTTAGCTCCTACGAGCAGTACTTC.

The chain has TRBV6-1 and TRBJ2-7; TRBD1 matches at 12 bases. V trimming: 2 bases; J trimming: 1 base; junction bases outside the gene matches: 9. Germline V CDR1 and CDR2: MNHNS, SASEGT. The CDR3 is 18 amino acids. CDR3 residues: CASSESGTGGLKSYEQYF. In nucleotides, the CDR3 is TGTGCCAGCAGTGAATCGGGGACAGGGGGCTTGAAGTCCTACGAGCAGTACTTC.

This clone was observed a handful of times. The chain employs TRBV4-1 and TRBJ2-7, with D perhaps TRBD1 (6 bases). V lost 1 base and J lost 3, with 13 bases in between. Germline V CDR1 and CDR2: MGHRA, YSYEKL. The CDR3 loop spans 15 amino acids. This chain's CDR3 is CASSQGAGDLYEQYF. The CDR3, as DNA: TGCGCCAGCAGCCAAGGGGCAGGGGATCTCTACGAGCAGTACTTC.

V is TRBV7-9 and J is TRBJ1-2; D perhaps matches TRBD1 (6 bases). The germline CDR1 and CDR2 sequences are SEHNR and FQNEAQ (reference sequence). The CDR3 consists of 13 residues. The V end lost 1 base, the J end lost 10 bases, and 13 bases lay between the germline ends. The CDR3 is CASSLVAGDDYTF. CDR3 DNA sequence: TGTGCCAGCAGCTTAGTGGCAGGGGATGACTACACCTTC.

In this sample, this clone turned up once. CDR3 nucleotides: TGTGCCAGCAGTTGGGTGGGCAGAAAAGAGACCCAGTACTTC. This gives the protein CASSWVGRKETQYF. The chain carries TRBV7-2 and TRBJ2-5; the D is unclear. Germline V gives CDR1 SGHTA, CDR2 FQGNSA. The CDR3 is 14 amino acids. V shed 6 bases and J shed 3 bases, with 14 bases lying between them.

The rearrangement links TRBV5-1 to TRBJ2-7; the match to TRBD1 covers 7 bases. CDR3 size: 16 residues. Germline V CDR1 and CDR2: SGHRS, YFSETQ. The V and J ends lost 4 bases and 7 bases, in that order; junction bases with no gene match: 17. DNA of the CDR3: TGCGCCAGCAGCCCCAAGGTCTACAGGGGAGCGGAAGAGCAGTACTTC. Translated: CASSPKVYRGAEEQYF.

The table lists this clone with a count of one. J is TRBJ1-2 and V is TRBV28; TRBD1 matches at 7 bases. The CDR3 contains 18 residues. V gave up 3 bases and J gave up 3 bases; unmatched junction bases: 16. From germline, CDR1 is MDHEN and CDR2 SYDVKM. The CDR3 spells CASSFQGTDLFIHYGYTF. CDR3 sequence (DNA): TGTGCCAGCAGTTTCCAAGGGACAGACCTATTTATCCACTATGGCTACACCTTC.

V usage is TRBV11-2 and J usage is TRBJ2-7; D possibly corresponds to TRBD2 (5 bases). The CDR3 totals 12 residues. Germline assignment: CDR1 SGHAT and CDR2 FQNNGV. V gave up 5 bases and J gave up 7 bases, with 12 bases separating them. CDR3 protein: CASSLGGGEQYF. The CDR3 coding sequence is TGTGCCAGCAGCCTGGGTGGCGGGGAGCAGTACTTC.

The genes are TRBV6-5 and TRBJ2-1; D gene ambiguous. V lost 0 bases, J lost 7 bases, and 7 bases lay in between. Germline loops: CDR1 MNHEY, CDR2 SVGAGI. This CDR3 spans 13 amino acids. CDR3: CASSYSRTNEQFF. The CDR3, as DNA: TGTGCCAGCAGTTACTCCCGCACAAATGAGCAGTTCTTC.

The chain is built from TRBV3-1 (or the pseudogene TRBV3-2) and TRBJ1-1; weak D call: TRBD1 (6 bases). The length of the CDR3 is 14 residues. Germline lookup yields CDR1 LGHDT and CDR2 YNNKEL (reference sequence). Trimming removed 7 bases from V and 1 base from J, with 13 bases in between. DNA for the CDR3: TGTGCCAGCACCCGGTGGGGGCCGAACACTGAAGCTTTCTTT. Residues: CASTRWGPNTEAFF.

This chain uses TRBV6-5 with TRBJ2-2, with a possible D match to TRBD1 (6 bases). V gave up 8 bases and J gave up 5 bases, with 15 bases separating them. Germline V gene data show CDR1 as MNHEY and CDR2 as SVGAGI. The CDR3 runs to 14 residues. CDR3 protein: CASFRTVLTGELFF. In DNA, the CDR3 is TGTGCCAGCTTTCGGACAGTCCTTACCGGGGAGCTGTTTTTT.

The chain joins TRBV4-1 to TRBJ1-5, with TRBD1 identical over 7 bases. The CDR3 totals 14 residues. The germline V gene has CDR1 MGHRA and CDR2 YSYEKL. J gave up 7 bases and V 4 bases, and 7 bases lay outside the gene matches. In nucleotides, the CDR3 is TGCGCCAGCAGCCGAGAGGGGGCTGGGCAGCCCCAGCATTTT. Protein product: CASSREGAGQPQHF.

CDR3 sequence reads: CASSLDFWGGTAFF. The CDR3 coding sequence is TGTGCCAGCAGCTTAGATTTCTGGGGGGGCACCGCTTTCTTT. The chain joins TRBV11-2 to TRBJ1-1; D might be TRBD1 (6 bases). The V gene lost 0 bases and the J gene lost 11 bases, with 16 bases spanning the gap. The CDR3 consists of 14 residues. Germline CDR1 and CDR2: SGHAT and FQNNGV.

The CDR3 nucleotides read TGTGCCAGCAGCCCTAGAGGGACAGGGGACACTGAAGCTTTCTTT. Amino acid sequence: CASSPRGTGDTEAFF. The gene calls are TRBV14 and TRBJ1-1, with TRBD1 identical over 10 bases. The germline CDR1 and CDR2 sequences are SGHDN and FVKESK. After removal of 4 bases from V and 3 bases from J, the junction contained 5 bases not matched to a gene. This CDR3 has 15 residues.

The chain recombines TRBV21-1 with TRBJ1-4; the DNA was not compared with TRBD1, the D call given in the table. TRBV21-1 is an annotated pseudogene. This CDR3 contains 16 residues. The DNA for the CDR3 is TGTGCCAGCAGCAAATATAGGACAGGGCTTAATGAAAAACTGTTTTTT. It specifies CASSKYRTGLNEKLFF.

The rearrangement joins TRBV2 to TRBJ2-3, with TRBD2 as a possible D gene (6 bases). Trimming cost V 8 bases and J 2 bases, with 11 bases left between them. The CDR3 sequence is 13 residues long. CDR1 is SNHLY and CDR2 is FYNNEI in the germline V gene. The CDR3 sequence is CASGRGFTDTQYF. The CDR3 bases are TGTGCCAGCGGTCGGGGGTTCACAGATACGCAGTATTTT.

This clone was observed a single time. The chain is built from TRBV28 and TRBJ1-1; 9 bases align to TRBD1. The CDR3 covers 16 residues. Germline V gene lookup returns CDR1 MDHEN and CDR2 SYDVKM. V was pared by 5 bases and J by 2 bases, with 9 bases of the junction left unmatched. The CDR3 nucleotides are TGTGCCAGCAGTCCCCTCGGGACAGGGAAAAACACTGAAGCTTTCTTT. Translation: CASSPLGTGKNTEAFF.

The chain employs TRBV4-3 and TRBJ1-6, with D perhaps matching TRBD1 (6 bases). The germline gives CDR1 LGHNA, CDR2 YSLEER. V was clipped by 3 bases and J by 6 bases, with 12 bases between them. The CDR3 sequence is 15 residues long. CDR3 residues: CASSHGDTSNSPLHF. CDR3 sequence (DNA): TGCGCCAGCAGCCACGGGGACACCTCTAATTCACCCCTCCACTTT.

The chain couples TRBV20-1 to TRBJ2-1; no definite D call. V was pared by 3 bases and J by 0 bases, with 9 bases between. The CDR3 contains 14 residues. The germline CDR1 and CDR2 sequences are DFQATT and SNEGSKA (reference sequence). In DNA, the CDR3 is TGCAGTGCTAGTTTGGCGGACTCCTACAATGAGCAGTTCTTC. Translating gives CSASLADSYNEQFF.

Regarding this clone: One end of the junction varies from germline; a read error may be responsible. This chain joins TRBV29-1 and TRBJ2-1; D is unclear. This CDR3 spans 12 amino acids. Germline V lookup: CDR1 SQVTM, CDR2 ANQGSEA. The CDR3 sequence: CSVEETTAPRIF. CDR3 nucleotide sequence: TGCAGCGTTGAAGAAACCACAGCACCCAGGATCTTC.

This chain joins TRBV6-2 or TRBV6-3 and TRBJ2-2; tentatively, D is TRBD2 (5 bases). The germline V and J ends were trimmed by 5 bases and 5 bases, with 15 bases remaining between them. This CDR3 comprises 15 residues. Germline V gives CDR1 MNHEY, CDR2 SVGEGT. CDR3 nucleotide sequence: TGTGCCAGCAGTAGTCGAGGGAAGGATACCGGGGAGCTGTTTTTT. Its protein product is CASSSRGKDTGELFF.

The chain carries TRBV7-9 and TRBJ2-7, with no clear D. V lost 4 bases and J lost 4, with 8 bases in between. The CDR3 has 12 residues. Germline V CDR1 and CDR2: SEHNR, FQNEAQ (reference sequence). CDR3 DNA sequence: TGTGCCAGCAGCTACGGGTCTTACGAGCAGTACTTC. This codes for CASSYGSYEQYF.

The chain couples TRBV6-1 to TRBJ2-7; weak D call: TRBD1 (6 bases). Germline lookup yields CDR1 MNHNS and CDR2 SASEGT. The CDR3 sequence is 13 residues long. V dropped 3 bases and J dropped 6 bases, with 12 bases sitting between them. Written as DNA, the CDR3 is TGTGCCAGCAGTGAGGGTCAGGGGACCGAGCAGTACTTC. Its translation is CASSEGQGTEQYF.

The CDR3 is CATSEPLAGGGYEQYF. CDR3 nucleotide sequence: TGTGCCACCAGTGAACCCTTAGCGGGAGGTGGCTACGAGCAGTACTTC. This chain joins TRBV24-1 and TRBJ2-7; the match to TRBD2 covers 10 bases. The CDR3 has 16 residues. With 4 bases clipped from V and 3 bases from J, the junction kept 8 bases outside the gene matches. Germline CDR1 KGHDR, CDR2 SFDVKD.

The genes are TRBV7-6 and TRBJ2-2; 8 nucleotides align to TRBD1. The CDR3 is 15 amino acids. Germline CDR1 reads SGHVS; CDR2 reads FNYEAQ. With 5 bases clipped from V and 5 bases from J, the junction kept 7 bases outside the gene matches. CDR3 protein: CASSIPRGLTGELFF. In DNA form, the CDR3 reads TGTGCCAGCAGCATCCCCAGGGGGCTTACCGGGGAGCTGTTTTTT.

Details on this clone: A much larger clone is a single base away; this may be a read error. The chain recombines TRBV5-4 with TRBJ1-2, with D unresolved. The CDR3 loop spans 11 amino acids. Germline lookup yields CDR1 SGHNT and CDR2 YYREEE (reference sequence). The germline V and J ends were trimmed by 3 bases and 7 bases, with 7 bases remaining between them. CDR3 in amino acids: CASSSEGGYTF. The CDR3 region has the DNA TGTGCCAGCAGCTCTGAGGGTGGCTACACCTTC.

The rearrangement uses TRBV7-2 and TRBJ1-1; TRBD1 is a possible D gene (5 bases). The CDR3 extends over 14 amino acids. Trimming cost V 5 bases and J 3 bases, with 13 bases left between them. Germline V gives CDR1 SGHTA, CDR2 FQGNSA. DNA of the CDR3: TGTGCCAGCAGCCAGGGTATCGGATACACTGAAGCTTTCTTT. It specifies CASSQGIGYTEAFF.

The chain employs TRBV19 and TRBJ1-2; D is perhaps TRBD1 (6 bases). Germline-derived CDR1 and CDR2 are LNHDA and SQIVND (reference sequence). The V gene lost 4 bases and the J gene lost 5 bases, with 17 bases spanning the gap. The CDR3 length is 15 residues. The CDR3 bases are TGTGCCAGTAGTACGAGGGACACTGGAAGGTATGGCTACACCTTC. It codes for CASSTRDTGRYGYTF.

The rearrangement joins TRBV7-2 to TRBJ1-2; D possibly corresponds to TRBD1 (6 bases). The CDR3 sequence is 14 residues long. CDR1 and CDR2 (germline): SGHTA, FQGNSA. The V end was cut by 7 bases, the J end by 8 bases, with 20 bases between. The CDR3 region is CASTLSGVGEGYTF. The CDR3 DNA follows: TGTGCCAGCACACTCTCAGGGGTCGGGGAGGGCTACACCTTC.

The V gene is TRBV6-5, the J gene TRBJ2-7; 9 bases line up with TRBD1. Germline V gives CDR1 MNHEY, CDR2 SVGAGI. The CDR3 extends over 13 amino acids. V lost 9 bases to trimming and J lost 7 bases; unmatched junction nucleotides: 10. CDR3 loop: CASSRDRDGEQYF. CDR3 in DNA: TGTGCCAGTAGCCGGGACAGGGATGGTGAGCAGTACTTC.

V is TRBV2 and J is TRBJ2-3; D is perhaps TRBD1 (6 bases). Germline-derived CDR1 and CDR2 are SNHLY and FYNNEI. V lost 0 bases, J lost 2 bases, and 12 bases lay in between. The CDR3 has 16 residues. CDR3 amino acids: CASSEAHRAPTDTQYF. The CDR3 bases are TGTGCCAGCAGTGAAGCCCACAGGGCGCCCACAGATACGCAGTATTTT.